The 2 T cell receptor beta chains below were found in one sample sequenced in a study of molecular identifiers for immune sequencing clone quantification. TCRdb re-called the PCR reads with MiXCR, one entry per CDR3 protein. The table includes 550,000 to 750,000 distinct CDR3 sequences, just under 20% detected once. The sequencing input was naive CD8+ T cells from blood, with Jurkat cell RNA spiked in. Subset here: FACS-sorted CD8+CD4-CCR7+CD45RA+ naive T cells. These receptor sequences come from a human donor in good health. Some libraries in this study had Jurkat cell RNA spiked in.

This clonotype was recorded at least ten times. V gene TRBV4-3 combines with J gene TRBJ2-7; D call uncertain. With 0 bases removed from V and 1 base from J, the gap between germline ends came to 4 bases. The CDR3 length is 13 residues. CDR1 LGHNA and CDR2 YSLEER come from the germline V gene. As DNA, the CDR3 is TGCGCCAGCAGCCAAGACGGATCCTACGAGCAGTACTTC. Its protein product is CASSQDGSYEQYF.

This clonotype was picked up a small number of times. The DNA for the CDR3 is TGTGCCAGCAGCGCCGCCAGGTACAATGAGCAGTTCTTC. It codes for CASSAARYNEQFF. The chain has TRBV9 and TRBJ2-1; no definite D call. Trimming removed 3 bases from V and 4 bases from J, with 8 bases in between. Germline CDR1 and CDR2: SGDLS and YYNGEE. The CDR3 length is 13 residues.